This T cell receptor beta chain was recorded in a study of blood T cell repertoires in COVID-19. As for the study in general: The analysed material was cDNA or gDNA that came from T cells, B-cell-depleted T cells, or PBMCs.

CDR1 SGHNT and CDR2 YYREEE come from the germline V gene (reference sequence). The CDR3 loop spans 16 amino acids. Trimming left V 5 bases short and J 10 bases short, with 22 bases between. Produced via immunoSEQ multiplex PCR; TCRdb's table is partial and in-frame only. The sample consists of around 180,000 clones, 84% of them appearing once. The sequencing input was peripheral blood. V usage is TRBV5-4 and J usage is TRBJ1-6, with D perhaps matching TRBD1 (5 bases). The clonotype comes from a human donor in a cohort sampled during active COVID-19. The CDR3 here is CASSMKTLLGGSPLHF. In DNA form, the CDR3 reads TGTGCCAGCAGTATGAAAACCCTGTTGGGGGGATCACCCCTCCACTTT.